This T cell receptor beta chain was observed in a study of blood T cells in healthy people across ages. It was with a sample-barcoded 5' primer and a J-beta primer mix that a second PCR of about 6 to 12 cycles was run. MiXCR, run by TCRdb on the 5' RACE reads, gives a single entry per CDR3 protein. The sample contains approximately 900,000 distinct CDR3 sequences, 48% of which appear only once. This clonotype was picked up a small number of times. V gave up 6 bases and J gave up 0 bases, with 11 bases separating them. The CDR3 consists of 13 residues. The V gene's germline CDR1 is SQVTM and CDR2 ANQGSEA.

The chain carries TRBV29-1 and TRBJ1-2, with a tentative D call TRBD1 (6 bases). The specimen was blood. The TCR originated in a man aged 25-45 years in good health. The CDR3: CSVTGGTNYGYTF. The CDR3 coding sequence is TGCAGCGTGACAGGAGGGACTAACTATGGCTACACCTTC. The variable domain in full, with the rest retrieved from reference TRBV29-1 and TRBJ1-2, is SAVISQKPSRDICQRGTSLTIQCQVDSQVTMMFWYRQQPGQSLTLIATANQGSEATYESGFVIDKFPISRPNLTFSTLTVSNMSPEDSSIYLCSVTGGTNYGYTFGSGTRLTVV.